This TCR beta chain was observed in a study of T cells in Graves' hyperthyroidism and ophthalmopathy. Across the study: Blood from the periphery was taken at initial diagnosis, before any treatment.

Worth noting for this clonotype: Its cognate antigen is unknown.

RNA transcripts gave rise to amplified TCR beta CDR3 regions. Initially, a first-round RT-PCR of the TCR CDR3 employed the HTBI primer set. One entry per CDR3 protein, called by TCRdb with MiXCR from the multiplex PCR reads. The sample contains hundreds of thousands of distinct CDR3 sequences, around 20% of which appear only once. The V and J ends lost 6 bases and 0 bases respectively, with 17 bases between them. The CDR3 runs 16 residues. Germline V gene data show CDR1 as MNHNS and CDR2 as SASEGT. Study results and caveats: The model identified upcoming ophthalmopathy a median around 7.1 months ahead of onset. Separation of ophthalmopathy from stable hyperthyroidism was achieved by a 13 V-J model.

Under 3 months was the duration of disease in ophthalmopathy patients, who also had a Clinical Activity Score of at least 3 and a NOSPECS grade of at least 4. The TCR comes from a man younger than 45 with Graves' ophthalmopathy. Source material: blood. V gene TRBV6-1 combines with J gene TRBJ1-2, with D possibly TRBD1 on 5 matching bases. CDR3 loop: CASRDNAGKTNYGYTF. In DNA, the CDR3 is TGTGCCAGCAGGGACAATGCAGGGAAAACTAACTATGGCTACACCTTC.